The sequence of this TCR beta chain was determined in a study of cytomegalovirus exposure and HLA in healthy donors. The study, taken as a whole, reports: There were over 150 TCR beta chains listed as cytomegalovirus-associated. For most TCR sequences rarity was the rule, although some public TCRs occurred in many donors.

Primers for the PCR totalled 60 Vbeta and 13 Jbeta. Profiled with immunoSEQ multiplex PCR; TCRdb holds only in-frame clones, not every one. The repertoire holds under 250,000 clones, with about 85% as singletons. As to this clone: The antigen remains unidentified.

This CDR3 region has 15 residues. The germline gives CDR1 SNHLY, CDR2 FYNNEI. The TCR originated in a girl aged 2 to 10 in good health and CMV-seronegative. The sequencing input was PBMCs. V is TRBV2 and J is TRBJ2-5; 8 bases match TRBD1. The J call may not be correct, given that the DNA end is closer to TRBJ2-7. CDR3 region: CASSEGTGIAYEQYF. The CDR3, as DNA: TGTGCCAGCAGTGAAGGGACAGGGATTGCCTACGAGCAGTACTTC.